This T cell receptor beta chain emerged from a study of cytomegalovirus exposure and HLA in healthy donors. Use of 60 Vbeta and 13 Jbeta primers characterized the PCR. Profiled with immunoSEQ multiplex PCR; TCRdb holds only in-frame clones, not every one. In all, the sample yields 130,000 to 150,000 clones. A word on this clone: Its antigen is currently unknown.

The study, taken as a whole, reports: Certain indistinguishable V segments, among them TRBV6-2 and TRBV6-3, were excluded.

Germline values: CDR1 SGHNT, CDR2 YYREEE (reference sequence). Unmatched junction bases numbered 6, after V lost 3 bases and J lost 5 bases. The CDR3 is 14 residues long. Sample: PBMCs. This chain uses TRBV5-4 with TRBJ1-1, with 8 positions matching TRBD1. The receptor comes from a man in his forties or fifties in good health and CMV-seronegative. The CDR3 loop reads CASSSGQGWTEAFF. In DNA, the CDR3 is TGTGCCAGCAGCTCAGGACAGGGATGGACTGAAGCTTTCTTT.